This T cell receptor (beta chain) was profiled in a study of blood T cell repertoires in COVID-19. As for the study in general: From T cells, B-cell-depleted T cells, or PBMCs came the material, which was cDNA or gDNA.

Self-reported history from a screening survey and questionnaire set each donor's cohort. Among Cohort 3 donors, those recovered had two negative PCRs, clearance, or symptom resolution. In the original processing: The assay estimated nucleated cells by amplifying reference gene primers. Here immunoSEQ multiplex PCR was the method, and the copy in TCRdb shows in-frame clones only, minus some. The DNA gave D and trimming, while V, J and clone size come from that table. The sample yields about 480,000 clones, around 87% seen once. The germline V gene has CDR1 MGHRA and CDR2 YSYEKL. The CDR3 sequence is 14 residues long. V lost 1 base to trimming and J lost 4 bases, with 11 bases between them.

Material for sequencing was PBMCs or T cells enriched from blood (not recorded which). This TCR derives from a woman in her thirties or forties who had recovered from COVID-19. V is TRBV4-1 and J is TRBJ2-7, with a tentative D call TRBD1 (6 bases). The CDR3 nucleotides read TGCGCCAGCAGCCAAGCGTCAGGGGTATACGAGCAGTACTTC. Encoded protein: CASSQASGVYEQYF.